The clone carrying this T cell receptor (beta chain) was detected ten times or more. The target antigen is unknown. This sample is drawn from a study of blood T cells in healthy people across ages. Study results and limitations: Long-lived donors carried more naive CD4+ cells and greater diversity than aged donors.

J lost 7 bases, V lost 6 bases, and 3 bases had no gene match. The CDR3 is 12 amino acids. Germline CDR1 and CDR2: SQVTM and ANQGSEA. PCR was performed a second time for about 7 to 11 cycles using a sample-barcoded 5' primer and a J-beta primer mix. Every molecule of cDNA carried a tag from a template-switch adaptor with 12 random nucleotides. All samples gave at least 2.5 million CDR3-containing paired-end reads. MiXCR, applied by TCRdb to the 5' RACE reads, yields one record per CDR3 protein. The sample contains 1.5 million to 2 million distinct CDR3 sequences, 25% to 30% of which appear only once. Whenever a sample was processed, at least 6.5 million PBMCs were isolated.

Sequenced: blood. The chain has TRBV29-1 and TRBJ2-1, with 10 bases identical to TRBD2. The receptor comes from a woman aged 30 to 39 in good health. The CDR3 loop is CSVILAGNEQFF. CDR3 coding DNA: TGCAGCGTCATACTAGCGGGGAATGAGCAGTTCTTC.